The 17 T cell receptor beta chains in this list originate from one sample, sequenced in a study of blood T cell repertoires in COVID-19. TCRdb's table, derived via immunoSEQ multiplex PCR, lists solely in-frame clones and lacks some. The sample yields approximately 220,000 clones, 70% to 90% seen once. Sequencing was carried out using PBMCs or T cells enriched from blood (not recorded which). All receptors come from a woman in her thirties or forties with acute COVID-19.

This clone was recorded once. The chain has TRBV28 and TRBJ1-1, with D perhaps TRBD1 (5 bases). Germline CDR1 MDHEN, CDR2 SYDVKM. The CDR3 is 13 amino acids. V dropped 8 bases and J dropped 0 bases, with 10 bases sitting between them. CDR3 protein: CASFGGVNTEAFF. CDR3 coding DNA: TGTGCCAGCTTTGGGGGGGTGAACACTGAAGCTTTCTTT.

This chain connects TRBV23-1 to TRBJ1-5; the D is unclear. TRBV23-1 is noted as an ORF with a role that remains uncertain. With 3 bases removed from V and 5 bases from J, the gap between germline ends came to 5 bases. The CDR3 covers 12 residues. CDR3 DNA sequence: TGCGCCAGCAGTCATAATGATCAGCCCCAGCATTTT. Its translation: CASSHNDQPQHF.

The rearrangement joins TRBV2 to TRBJ2-3, with TRBD1 identical over 9 bases. CDR3 size: 15 residues. Germline CDR1 reads SNHLY; CDR2 reads FYNNEI. V was clipped by 6 bases and J by 1 base; unmatched bases: 5. The CDR3: CASRPGTGRTDTQYF. The CDR3 coding sequence is TGTGCCAGCAGACCCGGGACAGGGCGCACAGATACGCAGTATTTT.

The chain is built from TRBV7-7 and TRBJ2-2; 8 bases are shared with TRBD1. With 1 base clipped from V and 8 bases from J, the junction kept 3 bases outside the gene matches. The CDR3 consists of 14 residues. The germline V gene encodes CDR1 SSHAT and CDR2 FNYEAQ (reference sequence). CDR3 coding DNA: TGTGCCAGCAGCTTAGGGGACAGGTTTGGGGAGCTGTTTTTT. Translated, it gives CASSLGDRFGELFF.

V usage is TRBV19 and J usage is TRBJ2-7, with D unresolved. Trimming removed 5 bases at V and 1 base at J, with 15 bases between. The CDR3 has 15 amino acids. CDR1 is LNHDA, CDR2 SQIVND, per germline (reference sequence). The CDR3 spells CASSGVQTPSYEQYF. CDR3 DNA: TGTGCCAGTAGTGGCGTACAGACGCCTTCCTACGAGCAGTACTTC.

This clone was recorded only once. The J gene is TRBJ1-5, the V gene TRBV19, with 11 bases lining up with TRBD1. V was pared by 4 bases and J by 3 bases, with 8 bases of the junction left unmatched. The germline gives CDR1 LNHDA, CDR2 SQIVND (reference sequence). CDR3 length equals 17 residues. DNA for the CDR3: TGTGCCAGTAGTACGTCCGGGACAGGGGGTACCAATCAGCCCCAGCATTTT. Translated, it gives CASSTSGTGGTNQPQHF.

This chain uses TRBV5-1 with TRBJ2-2, with D tentatively TRBD1 (5 bases). The germline CDR1 and CDR2 sequences are SGHRS and YFSETQ. V lost 0 bases and J 1 base, leaving 10 bases between the germline ends. There are 16 residues in the CDR3. CDR3: CASSLALGQNTGELFF. The CDR3 nucleotides are TGCGCCAGCAGCTTGGCCCTGGGGCAGAACACCGGGGAGCTGTTTTTT.

The chain carries TRBV2 and TRBJ1-5, with 12 positions matching TRBD1. The CDR3 covers 15 residues. Germline CDR1 reads SNHLY; CDR2 reads FYNNEI. V dropped 7 bases and J dropped 7; count of bases not matched to a gene: 8. DNA of the CDR3: TGTGCCAGCATGGGACAGGGGGCTGTACGCCAGCCCCAGCATTTT. Translated: CASMGQGAVRQPQHF.

The V call is TRBV27, the J call TRBJ2-3; 8 bases match TRBD1. The V segment lost 6 bases and the J segment 7 bases; nucleotides outside the gene matches: 9. This CDR3 spans 14 amino acids. In germline, CDR1 is MNHEY, CDR2 SMNVEV (reference sequence). The chain's CDR3 is CASSPGQALNTQYF. The CDR3 bases are TGTGCCAGCAGCCCGGGACAGGCGTTAAATACGCAGTATTTT.

This clone showed up just a few times. This rearrangement joins TRBV19 to TRBJ2-7; D gene unclear. The CDR3 runs to 13 residues. V lost 2 bases to trimming and J lost 5 bases, with 10 bases between them. CDR1 and CDR2 from the germline V gene are LNHDA and SQIVND (reference sequence). DNA of the CDR3: TGTGCCAGTAGTATAAGAGGTGGAGACGAGCAGTACTTC. Its protein is CASSIRGGDEQYF. Variable domain in full (rest from reference TRBV19 and TRBJ2-7): DGGITQSPKYLFRKEGQNVTLSCEQNLNHDAMYWYRQDPGQGLRLIYYSQIVNDFQKGDIAEGYSVSREKKESFPLTVTSAQKNPTAFYLCASSIRGGDEQYFGPGTRLTVT.

This sequence joins TRBV7-7 and TRBJ1-5, with D hard to call. CDR1 is SSHAT and CDR2 is FNYEAQ in the germline V gene (reference sequence). With 3 bases removed from V and 6 bases from J, the gap between germline ends came to 12 bases. The CDR3 runs 14 residues. The CDR3 sequence: CASSFRCSPQPQHF. CDR3 DNA sequence: TGTGCCAGCAGCTTCCGTTGTAGCCCTCAGCCCCAGCATTTT.

The V gene is TRBV19, the J gene TRBJ2-3, with unresolved D. The CDR3 runs to 13 residues. V was trimmed by 7 bases and J by 4 bases, leaving 12 bases between them. The germline V gene has CDR1 LNHDA and CDR2 SQIVND (reference sequence). Written as DNA, the CDR3 is TGTGCCAGTACCTCCCTAGACGCAGATACGCAGTATTTT. Translation gives CASTSLDADTQYF.

This chain links TRBV3-1 (or the pseudogene TRBV3-2) with TRBJ2-1; D is possibly TRBD2 (5 bases). The CDR3 runs 15 residues. Germline CDR1 reads LGHDT; CDR2 reads YNNKEL (reference sequence). With 4 bases removed from V and 10 bases from J, the gap between germline ends came to 20 bases. CDR3 loop: CASSPWASPQWEQFF. CDR3 nucleotide sequence: TGTGCCAGCAGCCCTTGGGCTAGCCCACAGTGGGAGCAGTTCTTC.

V and J are TRBV4-1 and TRBJ2-7, with TRBD2 matching 9 bases. Unmatched junction bases numbered 3, after V lost 0 bases and J lost 3 bases. Germline loops: CDR1 MGHRA, CDR2 YSYEKL. This CDR3 region has 15 residues. CDR3 nucleotide sequence: TGCGCCAGCAGCCAAGAGACTAGCGGTCTCTACGAGCAGTACTTC. Amino acids: CASSQETSGLYEQYF.

This rearrangement joins TRBV5-1 to TRBJ2-6; D unresolved. The CDR3 runs to 13 residues. CDR1 is SGHRS and CDR2 is YFSETQ in the germline V gene. The germline V and J ends were trimmed by 7 bases and 0 bases, with 5 bases remaining between them. The CDR3 region is CASQLSGANVLTF. The DNA for the CDR3 is TGCGCCAGCCAACTCTCTGGGGCCAACGTCCTGACTTTC.

The CDR3 nucleotides are TGCAGCGTTGCCCTAAACGCACAGGTAACCTACGAGCAGTACTTC. Translated, it gives CSVALNAQVTYEQYF. V gene TRBV29-1 combines with J gene TRBJ2-7, with a possible D match to TRBD1 (5 bases). The V and J ends lost 4 bases and 2 bases respectively, with 18 bases between them. Germline V gives CDR1 SQVTM, CDR2 ANQGSEA. The CDR3 contains 15 residues.

J is TRBJ2-1 and V is TRBV5-1; 10 bases agree with TRBD2. Germline loops: CDR1 SGHRS, CDR2 YFSETQ. The CDR3 is made up of 15 amino acids. The V and J ends lost 2 bases and 3 bases, in that order; junction bases with no gene match: 2. The CDR3 protein is CASSFSGRNYNEQFF. The DNA of the CDR3 is TGCGCCAGCAGCTTTAGCGGGAGGAACTACAATGAGCAGTTCTTC. Variable domain in full (rest from reference TRBV5-1 and TRBJ2-1): KAGVTQTPRYLIKTRGQQVTLSCSPISGHRSVSWYQQTPGQGLQFLFEYFSETQRNKGNFPGRFSGRQFSNSRSEMNVSTLELGDSALYLCASSFSGRNYNEQFFGPGTRLTVL.